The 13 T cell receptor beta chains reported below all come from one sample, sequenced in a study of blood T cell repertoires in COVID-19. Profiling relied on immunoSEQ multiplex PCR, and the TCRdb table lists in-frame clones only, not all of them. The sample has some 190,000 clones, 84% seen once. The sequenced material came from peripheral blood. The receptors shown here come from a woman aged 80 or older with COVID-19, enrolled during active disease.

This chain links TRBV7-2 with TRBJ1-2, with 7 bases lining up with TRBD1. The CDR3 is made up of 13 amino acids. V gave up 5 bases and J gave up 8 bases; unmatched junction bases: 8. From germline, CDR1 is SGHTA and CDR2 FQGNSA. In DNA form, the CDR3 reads TGTGCCAGCAGCAACAGACAGGGCGGCGGCTACACCTTC. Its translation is CASSNRQGGGYTF.

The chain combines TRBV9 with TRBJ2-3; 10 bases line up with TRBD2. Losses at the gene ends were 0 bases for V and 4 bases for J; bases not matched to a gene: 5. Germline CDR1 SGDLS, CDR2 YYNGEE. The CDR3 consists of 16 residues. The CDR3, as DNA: TGTGCCAGCAGCGTAGGGGGACTAGCGAGCTCAGATACGCAGTATTTT. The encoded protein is CASSVGGLASSDTQYF.

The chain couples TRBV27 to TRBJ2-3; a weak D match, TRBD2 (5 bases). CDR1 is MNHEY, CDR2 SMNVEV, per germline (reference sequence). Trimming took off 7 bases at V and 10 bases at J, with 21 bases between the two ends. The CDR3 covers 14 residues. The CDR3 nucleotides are TGTGCCAGCACCCTAGGACTGGGAGTTAGTCCGCAGTATTTT. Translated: CASTLGLGVSPQYF.

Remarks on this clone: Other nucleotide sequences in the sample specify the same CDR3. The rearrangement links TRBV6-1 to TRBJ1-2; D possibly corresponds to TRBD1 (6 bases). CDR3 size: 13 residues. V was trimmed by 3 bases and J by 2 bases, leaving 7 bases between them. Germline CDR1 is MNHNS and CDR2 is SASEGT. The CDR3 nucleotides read TGTGCCAGCAGTGAGCAGGGGAACTATGGCTACACCTTC. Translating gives CASSEQGNYGYTF.

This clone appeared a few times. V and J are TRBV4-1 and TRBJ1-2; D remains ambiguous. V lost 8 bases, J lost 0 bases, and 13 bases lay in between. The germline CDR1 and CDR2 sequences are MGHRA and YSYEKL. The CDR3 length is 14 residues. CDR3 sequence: CASWVGRPNYGYTF. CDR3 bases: TGCGCCAGCTGGGTGGGGAGACCTAACTATGGCTACACCTTC.

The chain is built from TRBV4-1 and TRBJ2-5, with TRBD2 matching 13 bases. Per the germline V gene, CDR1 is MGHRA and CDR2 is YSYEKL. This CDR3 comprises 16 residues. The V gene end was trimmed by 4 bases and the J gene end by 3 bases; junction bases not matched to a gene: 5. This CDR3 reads CASSLPTSGGKETQYF. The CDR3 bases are TGCGCCAGCAGCCTGCCGACTAGCGGGGGGAAAGAGACCCAGTACTTC.

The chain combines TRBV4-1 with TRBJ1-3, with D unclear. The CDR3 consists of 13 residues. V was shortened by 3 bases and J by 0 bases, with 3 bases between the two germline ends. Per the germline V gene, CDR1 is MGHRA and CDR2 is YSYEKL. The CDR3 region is CASSQRSGNTIYF. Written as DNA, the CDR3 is TGCGCCAGCAGCCAGCGCTCTGGAAACACCATATATTTT.

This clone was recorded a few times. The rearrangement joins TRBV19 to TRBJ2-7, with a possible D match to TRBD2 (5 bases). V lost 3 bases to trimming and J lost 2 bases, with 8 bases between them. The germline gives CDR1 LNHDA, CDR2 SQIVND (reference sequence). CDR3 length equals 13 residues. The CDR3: CASSIEGPYEQYF. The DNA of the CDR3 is TGTGCCAGTAGTATTGAGGGCCCCTACGAGCAGTACTTC.

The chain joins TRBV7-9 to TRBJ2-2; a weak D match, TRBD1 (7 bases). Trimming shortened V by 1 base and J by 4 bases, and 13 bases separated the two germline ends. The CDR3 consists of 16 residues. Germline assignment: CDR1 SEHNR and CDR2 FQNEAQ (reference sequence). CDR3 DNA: TGTGCCAGCAGCTTAGGCGGGACAGACATCACCGGGGAGCTGTTTTTT. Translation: CASSLGGTDITGELFF. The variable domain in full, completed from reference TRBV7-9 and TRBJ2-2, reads DTGVSQNPRHKITKRGQNVTFRCDPISEHNRLYWYRQTLGQGPEFLTYFQNEAQLEKSRLLSDRFSAERPKGSFSTLEIQRTEQGDSAMYLCASSLGGTDITGELFFGEGSRLTVL.

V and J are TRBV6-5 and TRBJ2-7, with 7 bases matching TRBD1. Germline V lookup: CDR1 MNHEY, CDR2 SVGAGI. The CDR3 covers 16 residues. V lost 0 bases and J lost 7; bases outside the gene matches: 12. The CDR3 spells CASSYSPPRGLREQYF. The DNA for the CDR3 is TGTGCCAGCAGTTACTCCCCCCCTAGGGGGCTAAGAGAGCAGTACTTC.

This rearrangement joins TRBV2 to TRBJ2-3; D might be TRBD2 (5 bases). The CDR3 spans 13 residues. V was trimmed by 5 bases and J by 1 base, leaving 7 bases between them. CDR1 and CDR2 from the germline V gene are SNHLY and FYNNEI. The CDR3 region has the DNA TGTGCCAGCAGTTGGGGAGGCACAGATACGCAGTATTTT. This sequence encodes CASSWGGTDTQYF.

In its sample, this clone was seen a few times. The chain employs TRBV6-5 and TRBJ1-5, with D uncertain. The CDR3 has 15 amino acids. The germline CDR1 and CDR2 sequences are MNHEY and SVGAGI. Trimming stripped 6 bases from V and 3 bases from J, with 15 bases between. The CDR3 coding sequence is TGTGCCAGCAGCGAGACCATACAGAACAATCAGCCCCAGCATTTT. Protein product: CASSETIQNNQPQHF.

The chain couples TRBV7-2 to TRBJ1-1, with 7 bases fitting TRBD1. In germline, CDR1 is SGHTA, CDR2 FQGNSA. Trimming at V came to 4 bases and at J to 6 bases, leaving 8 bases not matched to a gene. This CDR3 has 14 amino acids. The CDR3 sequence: CASSWPTGSPEAFF. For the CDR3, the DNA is TGTGCCAGCAGCTGGCCGACAGGGAGCCCTGAAGCTTTCTTT. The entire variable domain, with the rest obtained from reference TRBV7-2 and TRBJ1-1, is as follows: GAGVSQSPSNKVTEKGKDVELRCDPISGHTALYWYRQSLGQGLEFLIYFQGNSAPDKSGLPSDRFSAERTGGSVSTLTIQRTQQEDSAVYLCASSWPTGSPEAFFGQGTRLTVV.